The source of this T cell receptor beta chain is a study of blood T cell repertoires in COVID-19. Study-wide context: Nucleic acid was either cDNA or gDNA, and it came from T cells, B-cell-depleted T cells, or PBMCs.

The junction had 10 bases not matched to a gene; V was cut back by 8 bases and J by 7 bases. Germline assignment: CDR1 KGHSH and CDR2 LQKENI. The CDR3 is made up of 14 amino acids. Study processing details: How many nucleated cells were present was estimated from reference gene primer amplification. Libraries were prepared by immunoSEQ multiplex PCR; TCRdb keeps only in-frame clonotypes and omits some of them. That table is the source of V, J and clone size, and D and trimming were worked out from the DNA. The sample shows approximately 200,000 clones, 70% to 80% of them seen only once. This clone was counted once.

The receptor comes from a woman aged 50 to 60 with acute or convalescent COVID-19. This chain links TRBV18 with TRBJ1-1, with 10 bases lining up with TRBD1. The sequencing sample was made of peripheral blood. DNA for the CDR3: TGTGCCAGCCTACCGGGACAGGGGATGGGTGAAGCTTTCTTT. It yields the protein CASLPGQGMGEAFF.